This is a list of T cell receptor beta chains from one sample in a study of cytomegalovirus exposure and HLA in healthy donors. Assay: immunoSEQ multiplex PCR; the TCRdb copy retains only in-frame clones and omits some. The table lists some 71,000 clones, around 70% of them singletons. Sequencing input: PBMCs. These TCRs come from a woman aged 50 to 60 in good health and CMV-seropositive. The conserved cysteine and the conserved F or W are not part of the CDR3 here. The order of the fields is D gene, V gene, J gene, clone size, CDR3 protein. A D gene is named only where the DNA matches it firmly. Expanded clones get a size class; other rows say once, few or many, or leave the size out.

TRBD1,TRBV6-6,TRBJ1-2,few,ASRPPGQVAGYT
-,TRBV4-1,TRBJ2-7,-,ASSQGTEVPYEQY
-,TRBV28,TRBJ2-7,-,ASRREVRGYEQY
-,TRBV4-3,TRBJ2-5,few,ASSQDRSAQETQY
TRBD2,TRBV27,TRBJ2-1,many,ASRPGGAGGHLYNEQF
-,TRBV9,TRBJ1-1,-,ASSPFSGGEAF
TRBD2,TRBV29-1,TRBJ2-7,-,SVESMFSGSGYEQY
-,TRBV30,TRBJ2-6,-,AWSPRGAGANVLT
TRBD1,TRBV9,TRBJ1-2,few,ASSVAWAPGTGGNGYT
-,TRBV11-3,TRBJ2-5,-,ASSLSQGQETQY
TRBD2,TRBV7-2,TRBJ2-1,-,ASSLGEERGSSYNEQF